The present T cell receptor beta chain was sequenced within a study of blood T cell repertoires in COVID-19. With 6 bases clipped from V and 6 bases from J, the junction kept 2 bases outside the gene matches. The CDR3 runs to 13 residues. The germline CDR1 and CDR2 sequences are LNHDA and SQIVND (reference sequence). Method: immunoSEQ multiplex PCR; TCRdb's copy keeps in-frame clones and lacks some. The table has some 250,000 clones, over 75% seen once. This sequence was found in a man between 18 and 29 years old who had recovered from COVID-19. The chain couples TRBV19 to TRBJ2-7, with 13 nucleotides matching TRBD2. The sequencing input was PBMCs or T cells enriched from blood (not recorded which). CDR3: CASRRLAGGEQYF. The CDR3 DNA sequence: TGTGCCAGTAGGAGACTAGCGGGAGGCGAGCAGTACTTC.